The text below deals with one T cell receptor beta chain. Its specificity is unknown. This entry is derived from a study of shared clonotypes between healthy human individuals. Broader study findings: Genetic and exposure-history diversity was limited by the few donors.

This CDR3 is built from 15 residues. V gave up 1 base and J gave up 3 bases, with 16 bases separating them. CDR1 and CDR2 from the germline V gene are GTSNPN and SVGIG (reference sequence). Healthy HIV-negative adults with no recent acute infections or vaccinations were recruited as donors. This was a deep-level run. Measured with immunoSEQ multiplex PCR; TCRdb has only the in-frame clones, and not every one. Of over 2 million clones detected, about 95% appear once; the ten largest clones hold roughly 0.13%. The clonotype was recovered from a man younger than 35 in good health. The sequenced sample consisted of naive CD4+ T cells sorted from blood. This sample's subset: CD45RA+ positively selected. The rearrangement uses TRBV30 and TRBJ2-7; D not certain. This chain's CDR3 is CAWSGASLVGYEQYF. The CDR3 DNA is TGTGCCTGGAGTGGTGCGTCCCTCGTGGGCTACGAGCAGTACTTC.